This T cell receptor beta chain is drawn from a study of T cell responses to AZD1222 COVID-19 vaccine. Study-wide results and limits: The study identified only six AZD1222 recipients as seropositive at baseline. Among the donors, most were white British and more were female, and clonal diversity was possibly underestimated. Only after the peak T cell response were repertoires sampled. Vaccination with two AZD1222 doses was followed by a rise in Spike-specific TCR breadth and depth.

Assay: immunoSEQ multiplex PCR; the TCRdb copy retains only in-frame clones and omits some. Found here are about 150,000 clones, 80% to 95% of them singletons; the top ten hold about 6%. V shed 2 bases and J shed 5 bases, with 13 bases lying between them. Germline V gene lookup returns CDR1 LNHDA and CDR2 SQIVND (reference sequence). CDR3 length: 15 amino acids. Concerning this clone: Antigen unknown.

This clonotype was obtained from an adult who received the AZD1222 COVID-19 vaccine. V and J are TRBV19 and TRBJ1-5; tentatively, D is TRBD1 (6 bases). Specimen: peripheral blood, collected 28 days after the second AZD1222 dose. The CDR3 is CASSIRGGSHQPQHF. The DNA of the CDR3 is TGTGCCAGTAGTATAAGGGGGGGCAGCCATCAGCCCCAGCATTTT.